One sample yielded the 30 T cell receptor beta chains listed below, sequenced in a study of OX40 agonist ivuxolimab in advanced cancers. Generated by immunoSEQ multiplex PCR, the TCRdb table keeps only in-frame clones and is missing some. The sample yields approximately 15,000 clones, 60% to 80% seen once. The sample here was CD4+ or CD8+ T cells sorted from blood, taken in a trial of the OX40 agonist ivuxolimab. The origin of the receptors is an adult with an advanced solid tumor such as melanoma, head and neck, liver or kidney cancer.

Relative to its sample, this clone is large. The identical CDR3 is also encoded by other nucleotide sequences in the sample. The V and J genes are TRBV27 and TRBJ2-1, with TRBD2 matching 10 bases. CDR1 is MNHEY, CDR2 SMNVEV, per germline (reference sequence). This CDR3 spans 15 amino acids. The V and J ends lost 4 bases and 2 bases, in that order; junction bases with no gene match: 2. The CDR3 DNA reads as TGTGCCAGCAGTTCCACTAGCGGGGCCTACAATGAGCAGTTCTTC. This translates into CASSSTSGAYNEQFF.

The chain combines TRBV2 with TRBJ2-7; a possible D gene is TRBD2 (7 bases). Trimming shortened V by 5 bases and J by 5 bases, and 13 bases separated the two germline ends. Germline CDR1 is SNHLY and CDR2 is FYNNEI. CDR3 length equals 13 residues. CDR3 amino acids: CASSTTGTNEQYF. The CDR3 region has the DNA TGTGCCAGCAGTACAACAGGGACTAACGAGCAGTACTTC.

This clone was counted a few times. This chain joins TRBV6-1 and TRBJ1-1; D possibly corresponds to TRBD1 (5 bases). Deletions cut 1 base from V and 1 base from J, with 10 bases between. This CDR3 comprises 15 residues. CDR1 is MNHNS, CDR2 SASEGT, per germline. For the CDR3, the DNA is TGTGCCAGCAGTGAAGATGGAGGGGCGAACACTGAAGCTTTCTTT. Its translation: CASSEDGGANTEAFF.

Relative to its sample, this clone is medium-sized (0.01 to 0.1%). The chain links TRBV6-5 to TRBJ2-3; 7 bases are a match to TRBD2. This CDR3 spans 15 amino acids. Trimming at V came to 5 bases and at J to 3 bases, leaving 8 bases not matched to a gene. The germline V gene encodes CDR1 MNHEY and CDR2 SVGAGI. The CDR3 region is CASSTSGAQTDTQYF. The CDR3 nucleotides read TGTGCCAGCAGTACCAGCGGGGCCCAGACAGATACGCAGTATTTT.

The chain joins TRBV6-5 to TRBJ2-1, with D maybe TRBD2 (6 bases). Trimming took 2 bases from V and 7 from J, leaving 15 bases between them. The CDR3 covers 15 residues. Germline lookup yields CDR1 MNHEY and CDR2 SVGAGI. The CDR3 here is CASSYPGLDGNEQFF. The CDR3 DNA is TGTGCCAGCAGTTACCCGGGACTGGATGGTAATGAGCAGTTCTTC.

Here the CDR3 DNA reads TGTGCCAGCAGAAGACAGCTTCCTAACTATGGCTACACCTTC. Translated: CASRRQLPNYGYTF. The chain employs TRBV6-5 and TRBJ1-2; D is perhaps TRBD1 (5 bases). V was clipped by 6 bases and J by 0 bases, with 11 bases between them. The CDR3 sequence is 14 residues long. Germline V gene data show CDR1 as MNHEY and CDR2 as SVGAGI.

CDR3 amino acids: CASSHPSGVVETQYF. In nucleotides, the CDR3 is TGCGCCAGCAGCCACCCTAGCGGAGTGGTGGAGACCCAGTACTTC. The chain joins TRBV4-1 to TRBJ2-5; TRBD2 matches 7 bases. The CDR3 sequence is 15 residues long. The germline V gene has CDR1 MGHRA and CDR2 YSYEKL. Germline trimming cut 3 bases from V and 5 bases from J; bases unmatched to any gene: 9.

J is TRBJ2-2 and V is TRBV7-8; D is unresolved. The CDR3 consists of 14 residues. Germline V gives CDR1 SGHVS, CDR2 FQNEAQ. Trimming removed 3 bases at V and 3 bases at J, with 8 bases between. CDR3 amino acids: CASSLGGDTGELFF. Here the CDR3 DNA reads TGTGCCAGCAGCTTGGGCGGAGACACCGGGGAGCTGTTTTTT.

The table lists this clone with a few counts. V and J are TRBV4-2 and TRBJ2-2; tentatively, D is TRBD1 (6 bases). This CDR3 has 17 residues. V was shortened by 0 bases and J by 3 bases, with 14 bases between the two germline ends. Germline V gene data show CDR1 as LGHNA and CDR2 as YNFKEQ. The CDR3 here is CASSQDGSGVDTGELFF. The CDR3 DNA follows: TGTGCCAGCAGCCAAGATGGTTCAGGGGTGGACACCGGGGAGCTGTTTTTT.

V is TRBV27 and J is TRBJ2-7; D is unresolved. This CDR3 comprises 15 residues. CDR1 and CDR2 from the germline V gene are MNHEY and SMNVEV (reference sequence). V lost 3 bases to trimming and J lost 0 bases, with 12 bases between them. The DNA of the CDR3 is TGTGCCAGCAGTTTGAATGGGCAGTACTCCTACGAGCAGTACTTC. This gives the protein CASSLNGQYSYEQYF.

This clone came up a few times. The rearrangement links TRBV4-2 to TRBJ1-4; D is undetermined. V was pared by 5 bases and J by 5 bases, with 6 bases between. The CDR3 is 12 amino acids. Germline V CDR1 and CDR2: LGHNA, YNFKEQ. The CDR3 protein is CASSYQNEKLFF. The CDR3 coding sequence is TGTGCCAGCAGCTACCAAAATGAAAAACTGTTTTTT.

J is TRBJ1-2 and V is TRBV6-5; 8 nucleotides agree with TRBD1. V lost 7 bases to trimming and J lost 4 bases; unmatched junction nucleotides: 5. The CDR3 runs 13 residues. CDR1 and CDR2 (germline): MNHEY, SVGAGI. The CDR3 region is CASTGQGSYGYTF. CDR3 DNA: TGTGCCAGCACAGGACAGGGATCCTATGGCTACACCTTC.

The chain is built from TRBV28 and TRBJ2-4; the D call may be TRBD1 or TRBD2 (6 bases each). Germline values: CDR1 MDHEN, CDR2 SYDVKM. This CDR3 is 15 amino acids long. V lost 7 bases, J lost 1 base, and 14 bases lay in between. In DNA, the CDR3 is TGTGCCAGCACGGAGGGGGGCCCGGCCAAAAACATTCAGTACTTC. It translates to CASTEGGPAKNIQYF.

Only a few counts were recorded for this clone. The chain employs TRBV14 and TRBJ1-2; D is uncertain. There are 15 residues in the CDR3. Trimming cost V 0 bases and J 4 bases, with 12 bases left between them. CDR1 and CDR2 (germline): SGHDN, FVKESK. The chain's CDR3 is CASSQEGIMGYGYTF. In DNA, the CDR3 is TGTGCCAGCAGCCAAGAAGGGATTATGGGCTATGGCTACACCTTC.

The rearrangement links TRBV13 to TRBJ2-3; D perhaps matches TRBD1 (5 bases). V dropped 3 bases and J dropped 4 bases, with 11 bases sitting between them. Germline assignment: CDR1 PRHDT and CDR2 FYEKMQ (reference sequence). CDR3 length equals 14 residues. DNA of the CDR3: TGTGCCAGCAGCTTCGGCAGGGTATCAGATACGCAGTATTTT. Translation: CASSFGRVSDTQYF. The entire variable domain, with the rest obtained from reference TRBV13 and TRBJ2-3, is as follows: AAGVIQSPRHLIKEKRETATLKCYPIPRHDTVYWYQQGPGQDPQFLISFYEKMQSDKGSIPDRFSAQQFSDYHSELNMSSLELGDSALYFCASSFGRVSDTQYFGPGTRLTVL.

This rearrangement joins TRBV4-1 to TRBJ1-2; 8 nucleotides align to TRBD1. The CDR3 extends over 14 amino acids. Per the germline V gene, CDR1 is MGHRA and CDR2 is YSYEKL. V lost 4 bases and J lost 0; bases outside the gene matches: 1. The CDR3 region is CASSLDRANYGYTF. The DNA of the CDR3 is TGCGCCAGCAGCCTGGACAGGGCTAACTATGGCTACACCTTC.

V is TRBV10-2 and J is TRBJ2-5; D unresolved. The CDR3 is made up of 11 amino acids. V shed 3 bases and J shed 2 bases, with 1 base lying between them. CDR1 and CDR2 from the germline V gene are WSHSY and SAAADI. This CDR3 reads CASSEQETQYF. The CDR3 nucleotides are TGCGCCAGCAGTGAACAAGAGACCCAGTACTTC.

The chain joins TRBV6-1 to TRBJ2-1; 7 bases line up with TRBD2. The CDR3 length is 16 residues. Germline-derived CDR1 and CDR2 are MNHNS and SASEGT. Trimming took 0 bases from V and 4 from J; bases not matched to a gene: 6. The CDR3 protein is CASSEAPSSGYNEQFF. DNA for the CDR3: TGTGCCAGCAGTGAAGCTCCGTCTAGCGGATACAATGAGCAGTTCTTC.

J is TRBJ2-5 and V is TRBV9; D might be TRBD2 (5 bases). This CDR3 spans 13 amino acids. In germline, CDR1 is SGDLS, CDR2 YYNGEE. Trimming shortened V by 2 bases and J by 2 bases, and 7 bases separated the two germline ends. CDR3 bases: TGTGCCAGCAGCGTCTCGGGGCAAGAGACCCAGTACTTC. Its protein is CASSVSGQETQYF.

The chain recombines TRBV19 with TRBJ2-5, with D hard to call. The V gene's germline CDR1 is LNHDA and CDR2 SQIVND (reference sequence). Trimming pared 6 bases from V and 1 base from J, leaving 12 bases between. The length of the CDR3 is 14 residues. The CDR3 DNA follows: TGTGCCAGTAGGGATATGCGTGTCCAAGAGACCCAGTACTTC. This codes for CASRDMRVQETQYF.

The chain employs TRBV6-5 and TRBJ2-5, with 8 bases that match TRBD1. The CDR3 totals 15 residues. Germline values: CDR1 MNHEY, CDR2 SVGAGI. V gave up 5 bases and J gave up 5 bases; unmatched junction bases: 10. The CDR3 here is CASSTGQGSHETQYF. For the CDR3, the DNA is TGTGCCAGCAGTACCGGACAGGGCTCCCATGAGACCCAGTACTTC.

Ten or more counts support this clone. This chain uses TRBV19 with TRBJ2-1; TRBD2 aligns across 9 bases. The CDR3 is 16 amino acids. The V segment lost 3 bases and the J segment 1 base; nucleotides outside the gene matches: 4. Germline CDR1 is LNHDA and CDR2 is SQIVND (reference sequence). Here the CDR3 reads CASSIGGRASYNEQFF. CDR3 DNA sequence: TGTGCCAGTAGTATCGGCGGGAGGGCGTCCTACAATGAGCAGTTCTTC.

The chain couples TRBV7-3 to TRBJ1-1; D gene unclear. Germline V CDR1 and CDR2: SGHTA, FQGTGA. The V end lost 7 bases, the J end lost 10 bases, and 10 bases lay between the germline ends. This CDR3 has 10 residues. In DNA, the CDR3 is TGTGCCAGCAAGGTCCTTGTAGCTTTCTTT. Residues: CASKVLVAFF.

The chain combines TRBV4-1 with TRBJ2-7; 11 bases fit TRBD2. The CDR3 loop spans 17 amino acids. Germline CDR1 is MGHRA and CDR2 is YSYEKL. V trimming: 0 bases; J trimming: 3 bases; junction bases outside the gene matches: 7. The CDR3 region is CASSQESLAGGYYEQYF. CDR3 bases: TGCGCCAGCAGCCAAGAGTCCCTAGCGGGAGGCTACTACGAGCAGTACTTC.

There are a few counts of this clone. The chain employs TRBV2 and TRBJ1-1; TRBD1 agrees at 9 bases. Germline lookup yields CDR1 SNHLY and CDR2 FYNNEI. The trim removed 8 bases at V and 6 bases at J, leaving 10 bases unmatched. The CDR3 is 14 amino acids. CDR3 nucleotides: TGTGCCAGCGGAGAACAGGGGGCCCGTCCTGAAGCTTTCTTT. Its protein product is CASGEQGARPEAFF.

This clone was recorded only once. V and J are TRBV5-6 and TRBJ1-2, with no clear D. This CDR3 spans 13 amino acids. The germline gives CDR1 SGHDT, CDR2 YYEEEE. V dropped 4 bases and J dropped 4 bases, with 11 bases sitting between them. CDR3 coding DNA: TGTGCCAGCAGCCCAGGATGGGGCTATGGCTACACCTTC. Translating it yields CASSPGWGYGYTF. The variable domain in full, completed from reference TRBV5-6 and TRBJ1-2, reads DAGVTQSPTHLIKTRGQQVTLRCSPKSGHDTVSWYQQALGQGPQFIFQYYEEEERQRGNFPDRFSGHQFPNYSSELNVNALLLGDSALYLCASSPGWGYGYTFGSGTRLTVV.

The genes are TRBV4-2 and TRBJ2-7; 12 nucleotides agree with TRBD2. The CDR3 spans 16 residues. Per the germline V gene, CDR1 is LGHNA and CDR2 is YNFKEQ. Trimming took 1 base from V and 5 from J; bases not matched to a gene: 6. In nucleotides, the CDR3 is TGTGCCAGCAGCCAAGCGTCTAGCGGGAGGGCCAACGAGCAGTACTTC. Protein sequence: CASSQASSGRANEQYF.

The rearrangement links TRBV9 to TRBJ2-5; D possibly corresponds to TRBD2 (6 bases). Trimming pared 0 bases from V and 1 base from J, leaving 19 bases between. CDR3 length: 18 amino acids. Germline CDR1 SGDLS, CDR2 YYNGEE. The CDR3 bases are TGTGCCAGCAGCGTAGAGGGCGTGGCTAGCGACCGCCAAGAGACCCAGTACTTC. It translates to CASSVEGVASDRQETQYF.

This chain connects TRBV4-1 to TRBJ2-3; D possibly corresponds to TRBD2 (6 bases). The V end lost 1 base, the J end lost 4 bases, and 9 bases lay between the germline ends. The CDR3 contains 14 residues. Germline lookup yields CDR1 MGHRA and CDR2 YSYEKL. CDR3 DNA: TGCGCCAGCAGCCAAGTCCGGGGGTCAGATACGCAGTATTTT. Protein: CASSQVRGSDTQYF.

As concerns this clone: A read error may account for a junction end that differs from germline. This sequence joins TRBV7-9 and TRBJ2-1, with 8 bases identical to TRBD2. From germline, CDR1 is SEHNR and CDR2 FQNEAQ (reference sequence). This CDR3 contains 14 residues. The CDR3 nucleotides are TGTGCCAGCAGCCTAGCGGGCCGATACCATGAGCAGTTCTTC. Translated, it gives CASSLAGRYHEQFF.